This TCR beta chain was sequenced during a study of CD8+ T cells in alopecia areata (dated by TCRdb to the late 2010s). Regarding the research as a whole: The treated patients took part in an open-label pilot trial in which moderate-to-severe alopecia areata was treated with oral tofacitinib at 5 to 10 mg twice daily. Tofacitinib was given for 6 to 18 months, followed by 6 months of follow-up off drug to assess delayed response and recurrence. For the treated patients, the SALT score, which quantifies what percentage of scalp surface area is affected, served as the measure of disease severity. High-throughput TCRbeta sequencing was used to examine T cell clonal expansion in alopecia areata in both the C3H/HeJ mouse model and human patients. Scalp tissue and sorted CD4+ and CD8+ peripheral blood T cells from patchy and totalis/universalis alopecia areata patients and from healthy controls were covered by human TCRbeta sequencing. Biopsies were taken from tofacitinib-treated patients at baseline and again at 4 and 24 weeks into treatment, and several of those patients also had a later scalp biopsy. Clonality in the scalp was compared among normal scalp (n=4), patchy alopecia areata scalp (n=8), and alopecia totalis/universalis scalp (n=8). RNA was extracted with the PAXgene miRNA kit for fixed scalp, the miRNeasy kit for PBMCs, and the RNeasy kit for mouse skin. immunoSEQ multiplex PCR using 35 Vbeta forward primers and 13 Jbeta reverse primers was used to amplify TCRbeta CDR3 regions.

The junction carries 16 bases between V and J, which are trimmed by 4 bases and 4 bases respectively. The CDR3 sequence holds 14 residues, the cysteine and phenylalanine included. Only the CDR3 part of the read is kept: 42 bases, read in frame from the first base. Sequences SQVTM (CDR1) and ANQGSEA (CDR2) are obtained from the germline V gene. What the time point label conveys for this sample: about four weeks on oral tofacitinib. Read against the paper, the sample's treatment or condition label means: oral pan-JAK inhibitor, 5-10 mg twice daily. Peripheral blood and lesional scalp punch biopsies were obtained from patients with alopecia areata. PBMCs were separated by density centrifugation and stained for CD3, CD4 and CD8, after which CD4+ and CD8+ T cells were sorted on a FACSAria. To note about this clone: Its antigen is unknown. Qualities for individual bases were not recorded, and no much larger clone is one base off.

Receptor libraries were prepared by the immunoSEQ multiplex PCR assay. RNA was extracted from all samples and reverse transcribed into cDNA, which served as template for TCR sequencing. SuperScript III was used for first-strand cDNA synthesis, primed with a 2:1 mix of oligo-dT and random hexamers. A synthetic immune receptor repertoire was used to assess amplification bias, and residual bias was removed computationally. As for the original processing: Raw reads were preprocessed to remove errors, and CDR3 was defined according to IMGT conventions as the region from the conserved cysteine to phenylalanine. Clonality was computed by normalizing Shannon entropy by log2 of the number of productive unique TCRs and subtracting the result from 1. Scalp TCRbeta sequences were cross-referenced with sorted blood CD4 and CD8 repertoires so that the CD4 or CD8 identity of scalp clones could be inferred. What TCRdb holds here is the immuneACCESS table cut down to in-frame rearrangements. Part of the clones is not present; checked against another copy, under half of the missing clones reflect an unresolved V gene, and the others are unexplained. Clone size and the V and J calls come from that table; the DNA yielded D and trimming. For this sample the table gives roughly 100,000 clones, of which 50% to 75% were detected only once. The ten largest make up roughly a sixth of the sample.

Results and caveats for the whole study, not just this receptor: Shared TCR sequences between patients were less evident than in mice, which may be partly attributable to HLA diversity in the patient population. Many expanded lesional clones were found to persist in scalp and blood during tofacitinib treatment, and relapse after treatment cessation may be partly explained by this persistence. Compared with normal scalp, lesional scalp had higher clonality and more expanded CD8+ clones, particularly in alopecia totalis/universalis, a pattern that suggests antigenic drive. Tofacitinib significantly lowered scalp clonality and the number of expanded CD8+ clones among the top 100 scalp clones. Because the treated cohort was small and had only one nonresponder, larger studies are needed to examine links between baseline CD8+ expansion and response. Scalp TCR repertoire analysis is complicated because resident alphabeta T cells in normal human skin are also sequenced, whereas mouse skin is dominated by gammadelta T cells.

The V and J segments used are TRBV29-1 and TRBJ1-2; no D segment can be confidently identified. This clonotype originated in a human donor with alopecia areata. The material was CD8+ T cells sorted from blood, obtained at week 4, from a patient treated with tofacitinib. The sequence in DNA is TGCAGCGTTGGTGTTCCCGGGCTCGGCTATGGCTACACCTTC. Its translation reads: CSVGVPGLGYGYTF.